One and the same sample provided the 29 T cell receptor beta chains below, sequenced in a study of response to subunit inactivated influenza vaccine. MiXCR was run by TCRdb on the RT-PCR reads, yielding one entry per CDR3 protein. Of under 800,000 distinct CDR3 sequences in the sample, 14% were seen once. This specimen was PBMCs from blood, taken approximately 15 days before vaccination. The source of these receptors is a man aged 45 to 65 who received an inactivated influenza vaccine.

V gene TRBV27 combines with J gene TRBJ2-3; 9 bases match TRBD2. The CDR3 contains 16 residues. Germline CDR1 MNHEY, CDR2 SMNVEV (reference sequence). The trim removed 4 bases at V and 2 bases at J, leaving 7 bases unmatched. The CDR3 region is CASSSSGERITDTQYF. CDR3 DNA sequence: TGTGCCAGCAGTTCTAGCGGGGAGAGGATCACAGATACGCAGTATTTT.

This chain uses TRBV5-1 with TRBJ2-1; D tentatively reads TRBD1 or TRBD2 (5 bases each). Trimming stripped 3 bases from V and 10 bases from J, with 20 bases between. The germline gives CDR1 SGHRS, CDR2 YFSETQ. The CDR3 sequence is 15 residues long. Here the CDR3 DNA reads TGCGCCAGCAGCTCTAAAGGGACCGCCGGAGTGGAGCAGTTCTTC. Amino acid sequence: CASSSKGTAGVEQFF. Looking up the rest from reference TRBV5-1 and TRBJ2-1 gives the full variable domain: KAGVTQTPRYLIKTRGQQVTLSCSPISGHRSVSWYQQTPGQGLQFLFEYFSETQRNKGNFPGRFSGRQFSNSRSEMNVSTLELGDSALYLCASSSKGTAGVEQFFGPGTRLTVL.

The genes are TRBV21-1 and TRBJ1-1. TRBV21-1 is described as a pseudogene. The CDR3 has 13 residues. CDR3: CASSTRLGTEAFF. The CDR3 DNA sequence: TGTGCCAGCAGCACCCGACTGGGCACTGAAGCTTTCTTT.

The CDR3 is CASSPGGQGGTDTQYF. Written as DNA, the CDR3 is TGTGCCAGCAGCCCCGGCGGACAGGGAGGCACAGATACGCAGTATTTT. The rearrangement joins TRBV7-2 to TRBJ2-3; 8 positions agree with TRBD1. The CDR3 totals 16 residues. Germline CDR1 SGHTA, CDR2 FQGNSA. The V and J ends lost 5 bases and 1 base, in that order; junction bases with no gene match: 8.

This clonotype was seen at least ten times. The gene calls are TRBV20-1 and TRBJ2-2, with TRBD1 matching 7 bases. V gave up 5 bases and J gave up 5 bases; unmatched junction bases: 8. The CDR3 is made up of 14 amino acids. Germline loops: CDR1 DFQATT, CDR2 SNEGSKA (reference sequence). In nucleotides, the CDR3 is TGCAGTGCTCGCCAGGGACAGCCTACCGGGGAGCTGTTTTTT. It encodes CSARQGQPTGELFF.

This clonotype turned up a few times. This chain connects TRBV10-3 to TRBJ2-1, with a possible D match to TRBD2 (5 bases). The CDR3 runs 15 residues. Between the trimmed V and J ends, which lost 9 bases and 2 bases, there was a span of 17 bases. Per germline, CDR1 ENHRY and CDR2 SYGVKD. The chain's CDR3 is CAISPEVRAYNEQFF. The CDR3 nucleotides are TGTGCCATTTCCCCGGAGGTACGGGCCTACAATGAGCAGTTCTTC.

This clonotype was counted only a few times. The V call is TRBV9, the J call TRBJ2-5; 7 bases line up with TRBD1. The CDR3 is made up of 14 amino acids. Germline V gene sequence: CDR1 SGDLS, CDR2 YYNGEE. V lost 0 bases, J lost 5 bases, and 4 bases stayed unmatched. The DNA for the CDR3 is TGTGCCAGCAGCGTAGGACAGGGAGTCGAGACCCAGTACTTC. It translates to CASSVGQGVETQYF.

The J gene is TRBJ1-2, the V gene TRBV12-3 or TRBV12-4; D may be TRBD1 (6 bases). This CDR3 has 12 residues. Deletions cut 5 bases from V and 6 bases from J, with 10 bases between. CDR3 DNA: TGTGCCAGCAGTCAGGGGCCTAATGGCTACACCTTC. This encodes CASSQGPNGYTF.

The CDR3 DNA reads TGTGCCAGCAGCGTAGGTGGAGATTTGAACACTGAAGCTTTCTTT. Translated: CASSVGGDLNTEAFF. The V gene is TRBV9, the J gene TRBJ1-1; no clear D gene. V was trimmed by 0 bases and J by 0 bases, leaving 9 bases between them. The CDR3 has 15 amino acids. From germline, CDR1 is SGDLS and CDR2 YYNGEE.

This clonotype was seen more than once but under ten times. CDR3 DNA sequence: TGCAGTGCTAGAGATCTTCTCCAGGGGATAACCTACGAGCAGTACTTC. Its protein is CSARDLLQGITYEQYF. V is TRBV20-1 and J is TRBJ2-7; D might be TRBD1 (6 bases). The germline V gene encodes CDR1 DFQATT and CDR2 SNEGSKA (reference sequence). The CDR3 extends over 16 amino acids. Trimming shortened V by 0 bases and J by 2 bases, and 17 bases separated the two germline ends.

Ten or more counts support this clonotype. This rearrangement joins TRBV20-1 to TRBJ1-2; no clear D. Germline loops: CDR1 DFQATT, CDR2 SNEGSKA (reference sequence). The germline V and J ends were trimmed by 6 bases and 7 bases, with 12 bases remaining between them. This CDR3 is 11 amino acids long. The CDR3 protein is CSASRRGGYTF. For the CDR3, the DNA is TGCAGTGCCTCACGACGGGGTGGCTACACCTTC.

There are many counts of this clonotype. The rearrangement links TRBV27 to TRBJ2-1, with 8 bases that match TRBD2. The CDR3 length is 15 residues. The V gene's germline CDR1 is MNHEY and CDR2 SMNVEV (reference sequence). Germline trimming cut 5 bases from V and 2 bases from J; bases unmatched to any gene: 5. Here the CDR3 reads CASSATSGTYNEQFF. DNA for the CDR3: TGTGCCAGCAGTGCCACTAGCGGAACCTACAATGAGCAGTTCTTC.

This clonotype was detected only a few times. The J gene is TRBJ2-2, the V gene TRBV4-2, with 7 positions matching TRBD1. V shed 0 bases and J 0 bases; nucleotides not matched to a gene: 7. This CDR3 is built from 18 residues. Germline lookup yields CDR1 LGHNA and CDR2 YNFKEQ. In nucleotides, the CDR3 is TGTGCCAGCAGCCAAGAGGGAAGGGGGCTTTCGAACACCGGGGAGCTGTTTTTT. It codes for CASSQEGRGLSNTGELFF.

Remarks on this clonotype: Germline is not matched at one junction end, which may reflect a read error. The CDR3 region is CASSDSDRYGYTF. For the CDR3, the DNA is TGTGCCAGCAGTGACTCAGACCGCTATGGCTACACCTTC. The rearrangement joins TRBV6-5 to TRBJ1-2; D unclear. Germline CDR1 and CDR2: MNHEY and SVGAGI. This CDR3 comprises 13 residues.

The V call is TRBV20-1, the J call TRBJ2-7; 11 bases are shared with TRBD2. V lost 2 bases, J lost 1 base, and 13 bases stayed unmatched. Germline lookup yields CDR1 DFQATT and CDR2 SNEGSKA (reference sequence). There are 18 residues in the CDR3. The CDR3 sequence is CSARSGLAGGQGSYEQYF. DNA for the CDR3: TGCAGTGCTAGAAGCGGGCTAGCGGGAGGACAGGGGTCCTACGAGCAGTACTTC.

V and J are TRBV3-1 and TRBJ2-5; no reliable D call. The V and J ends lost 5 bases and 2 bases respectively, with 9 bases between them. The CDR3 runs 13 residues. CDR1 is LGHDT and CDR2 is YNNKEL in the germline V gene (reference sequence). The CDR3 bases are TGTGCCAGCAGCTACCACTCTCAAGAGACCCAGTACTTC. This encodes CASSYHSQETQYF.

The chain recombines TRBV14 with TRBJ1-4; D is unclear. Germline assignment: CDR1 SGHDN and CDR2 FVKESK. The CDR3 contains 16 residues. Trimming removed 4 bases from V and 5 bases from J, with 17 bases in between. CDR3 coding DNA: TGTGCCAGCAGCCGATGGATCGGACGGCTGAATGAAAAACTGTTTTTT. This gives the protein CASSRWIGRLNEKLFF.

The CDR3 DNA is TGTGCCAGCAGCCAAGATCTGCCCGGGGAGCTGTTTTTT. This codes for CASSQDLPGELFF. The genes are TRBV14 and TRBJ2-2; D remains ambiguous. The CDR3 runs to 13 residues. V was pared by 0 bases and J by 6 bases, with 5 bases between. The germline CDR1 and CDR2 sequences are SGHDN and FVKESK.

The chain combines TRBV6-1 with TRBJ1-3; D is perhaps TRBD1 (5 bases). V was clipped by 8 bases and J by 2 bases, with 16 bases between them. This CDR3 region has 15 residues. CDR1 MNHNS and CDR2 SASEGT come from the germline V gene. The CDR3 loop reads CASSQGAGAGNTIYF. In nucleotides, the CDR3 is TGTGCCAGCTCCCAAGGGGCTGGGGCTGGAAACACCATATATTTT.

This clonotype was found a few times. The CDR3 sequence is CSGRPSLTDTQYF. Written as DNA, the CDR3 is TGCAGCGGCCGCCCCTCTCTCACAGATACGCAGTATTTT. The chain couples TRBV29-1 to TRBJ2-3; D is unclear. Per the germline V gene, CDR1 is SQVTM and CDR2 is ANQGSEA. Trimming removed 7 bases from V and 2 bases from J, with 13 bases in between. The CDR3 spans 13 residues.

This clonotype was seen a few times. The chain uses TRBV6-2 or TRBV6-3 and TRBJ2-5; maybe TRBD2 (7 bases). CDR1 and CDR2 from the germline V gene are MNHEY and SVGEGT. Trimming cost V 10 bases and J 4 bases, with 16 bases left between them. The CDR3 is 13 residues long. CDR3 amino acids: CATRGLGGETQYF. CDR3 sequence (DNA): TGTGCCACCCGTGGACTAGGGGGAGAGACCCAGTACTTC.

This clonotype has more than one count but fewer than ten. The gene calls are TRBV27 and TRBJ2-7; tentatively, D is TRBD1 or TRBD2 (5 bases each). The V end lost 3 bases, the J end lost 4 bases, and 10 bases lay between the germline ends. In germline, CDR1 is MNHEY, CDR2 SMNVEV (reference sequence). This CDR3 region has 13 residues. The CDR3: CASSFQGRYEQYF. The CDR3 bases are TGTGCCAGCAGTTTTCAGGGACGGTACGAGCAGTACTTC.

This clonotype was found a few times. V usage is TRBV7-8 and J usage is TRBJ1-2, with D tentatively TRBD1 (6 bases). Germline CDR1 is SGHVS and CDR2 is FQNEAQ. Trimming removed 0 bases from V and 4 bases from J, with 12 bases in between. CDR3 length: 15 amino acids. The CDR3 DNA reads TGTGCCAGCAGCTTAGCTGGACAGAGCTCCTATGGCTACACCTTC. This gives the protein CASSLAGQSSYGYTF.

This chain connects TRBV7-9 to TRBJ1-1; D gene unclear. Per germline, CDR1 SEHNR and CDR2 FQNEAQ (reference sequence). The CDR3 loop spans 13 amino acids. V was shortened by 4 bases and J by 1 base, with 7 bases between the two germline ends. CDR3 sequence: CASSSQPNTEAFF. The DNA for the CDR3 is TGTGCCAGCAGCTCACAACCGAACACTGAAGCTTTCTTT.

The CDR3 is CASSYHPRISYEQYF. CDR3 nucleotides: TGTGCCAGCAGTTACCACCCAAGGATCTCCTACGAGCAGTACTTC. The gene calls are TRBV6-2 or TRBV6-3 and TRBJ2-7; D remains unclear. Germline CDR1 and CDR2: MNHEY and SVGEGT. The CDR3 loop spans 15 amino acids. The V end was cut by 2 bases, the J end by 0 bases, with 11 bases between.

The chain combines TRBV14 with TRBJ1-2; maybe TRBD1 (6 bases). The CDR3 has 15 residues. Trimming removed 3 bases at V and 3 bases at J, with 14 bases between. Germline lookup yields CDR1 SGHDN and CDR2 FVKESK. The CDR3: CASSQSRDTHYGYTF. The CDR3 nucleotides read TGTGCCAGCAGCCAGAGCCGGGACACTCACTATGGCTACACCTTC. Full variable domain (missing parts from reference TRBV14 and TRBJ1-2): EAGVTQFPSHSVIEKGQTVTLRCDPISGHDNLYWYRRVMGKEIKFLLHFVKESKQDESGMPNNRFLAERTGGTYSTLKVQPAELEDSGVYFCASSQSRDTHYGYTFGSGTRLTVV.

The gene calls are TRBV18 and TRBJ2-3, with TRBD2 matching over 10 bases. V shed 7 bases, J shed 1 base, and the junction held 2 bases outside the gene matches. CDR3 length: 14 amino acids. Germline assignment: CDR1 KGHSH and CDR2 LQKENI. In DNA form, the CDR3 reads TGTGCCAGCTACCTAGCGGGAGGCACAGATACGCAGTATTTT. Its translation: CASYLAGGTDTQYF.

V usage is TRBV4-1 and J usage is TRBJ1-1; tentatively, D is TRBD1 (6 bases). Germline V gene sequence: CDR1 MGHRA, CDR2 YSYEKL. Deletions cut 6 bases from V and 0 bases from J, with 11 bases between. This CDR3 has 14 amino acids. The CDR3 DNA reads TGCGCCAGCAGGGCCGGACAGCTGAACACTGAAGCTTTCTTT. Encoded protein: CASRAGQLNTEAFF.

V is TRBV28 and J is TRBJ2-3; 7 bases are shared with TRBD2. The V segment lost 6 bases and the J segment 2 bases; nucleotides outside the gene matches: 5. Germline V CDR1 and CDR2: MDHEN, SYDVKM. The CDR3 runs to 14 residues. The CDR3 DNA reads as TGTGCCAGCAGAACGGGAGGTTTCACAGATACGCAGTATTTT. It encodes CASRTGGFTDTQYF.